This record concerns one TCR beta chain sequence. Germline V CDR1 and CDR2: ENHRY, SYGVKD. This CDR3 region has 14 residues. V was trimmed by 4 bases and J by 1 base, leaving 10 bases between them. Using RNA transcripts as the source, TCR beta CDR3 regions were amplified. When the TCR CDR3 underwent first-round RT-PCR, the HTBI primer set was used. TCRdb re-analysed the multiplex PCR reads in MiXCR, keeping a single row per CDR3 protein. This table has a few hundred thousand distinct CDR3 sequences, about 45% appearing once. The sample comes from a study of T cells in Graves' hyperthyroidism and ophthalmopathy.

This TCR came from an adult woman with Graves' disease, either hyperthyroidism or ophthalmopathy (not recorded which). Material: peripheral blood or thyroid tissue (not recorded which). The rearrangement links TRBV10-3 to TRBJ1-1, with D perhaps TRBD1 (6 bases). The CDR3 region is CAISVGGSNTEAFF. CDR3 nucleotide sequence: TGTGCCATCAGTGTGGGGGGCTCGAACACTGAAGCTTTCTTT.